This T cell receptor beta chain is from a study of T cell repertoires in cytomegalovirus infection. This CDR3 is built from 15 residues. From germline, CDR1 is SGHTA and CDR2 FQGNSA. After removal of 4 bases from V and 3 bases from J, the junction contained 8 bases not matched to a gene. This clonotype was seen many times. Using its own MiXCR run on the reads, TCRdb lists one record per CDR3 protein. The top ten clones hold about 4.5% of a sample with approximately 320,000 distinct CDR3 sequences, 9.5% of them seen once. Sequenced: PBMCs. The sequence came from a human donor in good health (CMV status not recorded). Some clones in this sample may be carry-over from other donors' samples. V gene TRBV7-2 combines with J gene TRBJ1-2; 7 bases are a match to TRBD1. The CDR3 spells CASSSIRQGHYGYTF. The CDR3 DNA is TGTGCCAGCAGCTCCATTCGACAGGGACACTATGGCTACACCTTC.